This is a list of T cell receptor beta chains from one sample in a study of siplizumab effects on memory and regulatory T cells. Some clones are missing from TCRdb's copy, which holds only in-frame ones; the method was immunoSEQ multiplex PCR. The data contain tens of thousands of clones, 95% to 97% of them seen just once; the ten biggest clones take up approximately 0.6%. Sample: naive CD4+ T cells sorted from blood. The receptor source for this set is a human donor in good health. CDR3s include the opening cysteine and the closing phenylalanine or tryptophan. The D gene is left open where the match is weak. Clone size is stated in some rows and not others, as once, few, many or a class when expanded.

D	size	V	J	DNA	CDR3
NA	NA	TRBV7-3	TRBJ2-5	TGTGCCAGCAGCTTAAACAGACAAGAGACCCAGTACTTC	CASSLNRQETQYF
NA	NA	TRBV29-1	TRBJ1-1	TGCAGCGCACTTCCCCTCCCCCGTGAAGCTTTCTTT	CSALPLPREAFF
NA	NA	TRBV4-1	TRBJ2-3	TGCGCCAGCAGCCAAGATCAGACAGCAGATACGCAGTATTTT	CASSQDQTADTQYF
NA	NA	TRBV29-1	TRBJ2-5	TGCAGCGTTGGTCAGTTGGAAGAGACCCAGTACTTC	CSVGQLEETQYF
NA	NA	TRBV29-1	TRBJ2-2	TGCAGCGTTGTAAGGCAGCCGAACACCGGGGAGCTGTTTTTT	CSVVRQPNTGELFF
NA	NA	TRBV15	TRBJ2-5	TGTGCCACCAGCAGAGACGGACTACAAGAGACCCAGTACTTC	CATSRDGLQETQYF
NA	NA	TRBV7-8	TRBJ2-3	TGTGCCAGCAGCCCGACGACGGGGCGGTATACGCAGTATTTT	CASSPTTGRYTQYF
NA	NA	TRBV9	TRBJ1-5	TGTGCCAGCAGCGTAGACGGCCATAGCAATCAGCCCCAGCATTTT	CASSVDGHSNQPQHF
TRBD1	NA	TRBV30	TRBJ1-4	TGTGCCTGGAGTGAGAAGAGGGGGCGCGGTGAAAAACTGTTTTTT	CAWSEKRGRGEKLFF
NA	once	TRBV2	TRBJ1-5	TGTGCCAGCAGTCAACAGGGAAATTACCAGCCCCAGCATTTT	CASSQQGNYQPQHF
NA	NA	TRBV5-1	TRBJ2-3	TGCGCCAGCAGCTTGGAGAGTGGAGGCACAGATACGCAGTATTTT	CASSLESGGTDTQYF
NA	NA	TRBV18	TRBJ1-2	TGTGCCAGCTCAACCCGGGACACCAATAACTATGGCTACACCTTC	CASSTRDTNNYGYTF
NA	NA	TRBV12-5	TRBJ2-1	TGTGCTAGTGGTTTGGTTCCAGCGCCGAGCTCCTACAATGAGCAGTTCTTC	CASGLVPAPSSYNEQFF
NA	NA	TRBV28	TRBJ2-3	TGTGCCAGCAGGCCAGCTAGCACAGATACGCAGTATTTT	CASRPASTDTQYF
TRBD2	NA	TRBV10-3	TRBJ2-5	TGTGCCATCAGTTCCAAACAGGCGGGAGTGGTGGAGACCCAGTACTTC	CAISSKQAGVVETQYF
NA	NA	TRBV30	TRBJ1-5	TGTGCCTGGAGTGAGACAGCGCGCAATCAGCCCCAGCATTTT	CAWSETARNQPQHF
NA	NA	TRBV7-2	TRBJ2-7	TGTGCCAGCAGCTTAGGCGTCGGGCGGGTCTACGAGCAGTACTTC	CASSLGVGRVYEQYF
TRBD1	NA	TRBV11-3	TRBJ2-7	TGTGCCAGCAGCTTGACAGGGGCGTCCCGTCCGTACGAGCAGTACTTC	CASSLTGASRPYEQYF
NA	NA	TRBV7-9	TRBJ1-2	TGTGCCAGCAGCCGAGGGACCGGGGGGGGCTATGGCTACACCTTC	CASSRGTGGGYGYTF
NA	NA	TRBV4-1	TRBJ1-5	TGCGCCAGCAGCCAAGAGCAGGGAGGCAATCAGCCCCAGCATTTT	CASSQEQGGNQPQHF
TRBD1	NA	TRBV7-9	TRBJ1-2	TGTGCCAGCAGCTCGGGACAGGCGAACTATGGCTACACCTTC	CASSSGQANYGYTF
TRBD1	once	TRBV9	TRBJ1-1	TGTGCCAGCAGCGCCGAGACAGGGACCCACAAGGAAGCTTTCTTT	CASSAETGTHKEAFF
TRBD1	NA	TRBV12-5	TRBJ2-7	TGTGCTAGTGGGGCCAAACAGGGGAGATTTTTAAAGCAGTACTTC	CASGAKQGRFLKQYF
NA	NA	TRBV19	TRBJ1-5	TGTGCCAGTAGCCCCTCGGGGGGCAAGCAGCCCCAGCATTTT	CASSPSGGKQPQHF
TRBD1	NA	TRBV5-4	TRBJ2-3	TGTGCCAGCAGCTTGGTGGACAGGAGATTTGCAGATACGCAGTATTTT	CASSLVDRRFADTQYF
NA	NA	TRBV5-1	TRBJ1-4	TGCGCCAGCAGCTCGGCAGGGGTTAGCCGGGCGTATGAAAAACTGTTTTTT	CASSSAGVSRAYEKLFF
NA	once	TRBV20-1	TRBJ2-5	TGCAGTGCTAGGACCCGAGAGACCCAGTACTTC	CSARTRETQYF
TRBD1	few	TRBV19	TRBJ1-1	TGTGCCAGTACCCAGGGGGCCAACACTGAAGCTTTCTTT	CASTQGANTEAFF
NA	NA	TRBV6-1	TRBJ2-4	TGTGCCAGCAGATGGGACACCGGAGGAGGAAACATTCAGTACTTC	CASRWDTGGGNIQYF
NA	NA	TRBV29-1	TRBJ1-2	TGCAGCGTTGAACGCTTGGGTGGCTACACCTTC	CSVERLGGYTF
TRBD2	NA	TRBV2	TRBJ2-1	TGTGCCAGCGGTCGGGAGGTAACCTACAATGAGCAGTTCTTC	CASGREVTYNEQFF
NA	NA	TRBV19	TRBJ1-2	TGTGCCAGTAGTAGGCGGGGCTCCACCGCTAACTGGATTAACTATGGCTACACCTTC	CASSRRGSTANWINYGYTF
NA	NA	TRBV9	TRBJ2-7	TGTGCCAGCAGCGTAGGTGGGAGGAGCTCCTACGAGCAGTACTTC	CASSVGGRSSYEQYF
TRBD1	NA	TRBV7-8	TRBJ1-2	TGTGCCAGCAGCCTCTCCGGGACAGGGAATGGCTACACCTTC	CASSLSGTGNGYTF
NA	NA	TRBV7-2	TRBJ2-1	TGTGCCAGCAGCCCAGGACGGGGTTACAATGAGCAGTTCTTC	CASSPGRGYNEQFF
NA	NA	TRBV5-1	TRBJ2-7	TGCGCCAGCTCCGAGGCCGTTTCCTACGAGCAGTACTTC	CASSEAVSYEQYF
NA	NA	TRBV15	TRBJ2-7	TGTGCCACCAGCAGAGATCAAAGAAGCTACGAGCAGTACTTC	CATSRDQRSYEQYF